The clone carrying this T cell receptor (beta chain) was detected only a few times. The authors ran a second PCR of about 7 to 12 cycles using a sample-barcoded 5' primer and a J-beta primer mix. Each CDR3 protein gets one entry after TCRdb re-called the 5' RACE reads with MiXCR. The data hold 380,000 or so distinct CDR3 sequences, with roughly half observed a single time. This specimen comes from a study of blood T cells in healthy people across ages. The authors drew around 9.3 milliliters of peripheral blood from each donor. The CDR3 is 13 residues long. With 6 bases removed from V and 4 bases from J, the gap between germline ends came to 14 bases. CDR1 DFQATT and CDR2 SNEGSKA come from the germline V gene (reference sequence).

This receptor was identified in a man aged 60 to 75 in good health. The chain employs TRBV20-1 and TRBJ2-3, with D maybe TRBD2 (7 bases). The specimen sequenced was blood. The CDR3 is CSADGGAPDTQYF. The CDR3 DNA reads as TGCAGTGCGGATGGGGGGGCGCCAGATACGCAGTATTTT.